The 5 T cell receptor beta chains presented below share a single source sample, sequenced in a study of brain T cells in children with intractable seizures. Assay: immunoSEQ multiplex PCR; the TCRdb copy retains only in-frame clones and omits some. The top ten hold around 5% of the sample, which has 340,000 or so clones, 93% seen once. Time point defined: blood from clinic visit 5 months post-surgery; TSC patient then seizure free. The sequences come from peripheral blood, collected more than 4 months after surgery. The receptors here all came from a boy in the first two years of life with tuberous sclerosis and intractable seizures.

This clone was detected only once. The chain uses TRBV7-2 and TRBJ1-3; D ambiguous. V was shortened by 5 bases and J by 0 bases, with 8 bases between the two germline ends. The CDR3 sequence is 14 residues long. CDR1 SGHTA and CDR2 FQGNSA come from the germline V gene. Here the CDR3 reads CASSLQRSGNTIYF. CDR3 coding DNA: TGTGCCAGCAGCCTACAGCGCTCTGGAAACACCATATATTTT.

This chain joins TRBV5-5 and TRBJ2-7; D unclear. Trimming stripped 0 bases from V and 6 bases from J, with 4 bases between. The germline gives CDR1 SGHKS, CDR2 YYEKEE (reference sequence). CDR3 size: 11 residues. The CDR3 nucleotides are TGTGCCAGCAGCTTGGTTGTCGAGCAGTACTTC. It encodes CASSLVVEQYF.

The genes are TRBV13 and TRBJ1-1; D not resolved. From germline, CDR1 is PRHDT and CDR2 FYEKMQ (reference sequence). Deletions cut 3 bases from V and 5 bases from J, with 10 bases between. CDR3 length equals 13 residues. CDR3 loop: CASSFHGRTEAFF. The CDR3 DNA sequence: TGTGCCAGCAGCTTTCACGGGAGGACTGAAGCTTTCTTT.

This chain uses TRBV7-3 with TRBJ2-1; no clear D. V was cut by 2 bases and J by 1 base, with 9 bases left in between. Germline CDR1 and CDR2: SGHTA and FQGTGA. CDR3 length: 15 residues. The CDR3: CASSLGWQSYNEQFF. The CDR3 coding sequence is TGTGCCAGCAGCTTAGGATGGCAATCCTACAATGAGCAGTTCTTC.

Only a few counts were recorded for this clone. The CDR3 reads CASSPQAGLGSPLHF. CDR3 nucleotides: TGTGCCAGCAGCCCCCAAGCGGGGTTAGGATCACCCCTCCACTTT. V is TRBV7-3 and J is TRBJ1-6; D gene uncertain. The germline V and J ends were trimmed by 5 bases and 10 bases, with 18 bases remaining between them. This CDR3 comprises 15 residues. CDR1 SGHTA and CDR2 FQGTGA come from the germline V gene.